The rows below give T cell receptor beta chains drawn from one sample of a study of blood T cell repertoires in COVID-19. The method was immunoSEQ multiplex PCR; TCRdb's version includes in-frame clones alone and lacks a portion of them. The table shows some 290,000 clones, with roughly 86% occurring only once. What was sequenced was peripheral blood. The receptors were gathered from a woman between 25 and 40 years old with COVID-19, enrolled during active disease. The CDR3 runs from the conserved cysteine through the conserved F or W. Fields, in order: clone size, D gene, J gene, V gene, CDR3 DNA, CDR3 protein. The D gene is left open where the match is weak. Expanded clones are given a class, and other clones once, few, many or no size at all.

abundance: -; d_gene: TRBD2; j_gene: TRBJ2-2; v_gene: TRBV19; CDR3nt: TGTGCCAGTAGTTTACTAGCGGGAGTCACCGGGGAGCTGTTTTTT; CDR3aa: CASSLLAGVTGELFF
abundance: -; d_gene: -; j_gene: TRBJ1-3; v_gene: TRBV5-3; CDR3nt: TGTGCCAGAAGCTTGTCCCGAGGAAGCTCTGGAAACACCATATATTTT; CDR3aa: CARSLSRGSSGNTIYF
abundance: -; d_gene: -; j_gene: TRBJ2-1; v_gene: TRBV7-9; CDR3nt: TGTGCCAGCAGCTTAAGTCGACGTGGGAGTGAGCAGTTCTTC; CDR3aa: CASSLSRRGSEQFF
abundance: -; d_gene: -; j_gene: TRBJ1-6; v_gene: TRBV4-1; CDR3nt: TGCGCCAGCAGCCAAGATACGAACAGGGTTATGGATTCACCCCTCCACTTT; CDR3aa: CASSQDTNRVMDSPLHF
abundance: -; d_gene: -; j_gene: TRBJ2-5; v_gene: TRBV7-8; CDR3nt: TGTGCCAGCAGCCACCGGACAGTCCAAGAGACCCAGTACTTC; CDR3aa: CASSHRTVQETQYF
abundance: -; d_gene: -; j_gene: TRBJ1-2; v_gene: TRBV27; CDR3nt: TGTGCCACCTCATCCGAACAGGGTTATGGCTACACCTTC; CDR3aa: CATSSEQGYGYTF
abundance: once; d_gene: -; j_gene: TRBJ2-3; v_gene: TRBV12-3/TRBV12-4; CDR3nt: TGTGCCAGCAGTTACGGAGATACGCAGTATTTT; CDR3aa: CASSYGDTQYF
abundance: -; d_gene: TRBD1; j_gene: TRBJ1-4; v_gene: TRBV5-4; CDR3nt: TGTGCCAGCAGCTTGGCAGGGGGCGTTAAAGAAAAACTGTTTTTT; CDR3aa: CASSLAGGVKEKLFF
abundance: -; d_gene: -; j_gene: TRBJ1-2; v_gene: TRBV2; CDR3nt: TGTGCCAGCAGTGTTGGACAGCAGTCTGGCTACACCTTC; CDR3aa: CASSVGQQSGYTF
abundance: -; d_gene: -; j_gene: TRBJ2-7; v_gene: TRBV5-1; CDR3nt: TGCGCCAGCAGCTTGGCCAGGCGTAGCGGCTACGAGCAGTACTTC; CDR3aa: CASSLARRSGYEQYF
abundance: -; d_gene: -; j_gene: TRBJ1-2; v_gene: TRBV5-1; CDR3nt: TGCGCCACCGGGACATCTACTAACTATGGCTACACCTTC; CDR3aa: CATGTSTNYGYTF
abundance: -; d_gene: -; j_gene: TRBJ2-3; v_gene: TRBV18; CDR3nt: TGTGCCAGCTCACCGCCCGGTTCACCCACAGATACGCAGTATTTT; CDR3aa: CASSPPGSPTDTQYF
abundance: -; d_gene: -; j_gene: TRBJ1-6; v_gene: TRBV3-1/TRBV3-2; CDR3nt: TGTGCCAGCAGCCCAGGGTCTTTCTCAAATTCACCCCTCCACTTT; CDR3aa: CASSPGSFSNSPLHF
abundance: -; d_gene: TRBD2; j_gene: TRBJ2-5; v_gene: TRBV6-5; CDR3nt: TGTGCCAGGGGTAGCGGGGGGGCCTGGGAGACCCAGTACTTC; CDR3aa: CARGSGGAWETQYF
abundance: -; d_gene: -; j_gene: TRBJ1-2; v_gene: TRBV4-1; CDR3nt: TGCGCCAGCAGCCAAGAATGGCAGAATCAATATGGCTACACCTTC; CDR3aa: CASSQEWQNQYGYTF
abundance: -; d_gene: TRBD2; j_gene: TRBJ2-1; v_gene: TRBV9; CDR3nt: TGTGCCAGCAGCCCCGGACTAGCGGCCCACAATGAGCAGTTCTTC; CDR3aa: CASSPGLAAHNEQFF
abundance: once; d_gene: TRBD2; j_gene: TRBJ2-7; v_gene: TRBV29-1; CDR3nt: TGCAGCGTTCTCCTAGCGGGGGCCTCCTACGAGCAGTACTTC; CDR3aa: CSVLLAGASYEQYF
abundance: -; d_gene: TRBD1; j_gene: TRBJ1-6; v_gene: TRBV6-5; CDR3nt: TGTGCCAGCTCGGACAGGGGCGCCTATAATTCACCCCTCCACTTT; CDR3aa: CASSDRGAYNSPLHF
abundance: -; d_gene: -; j_gene: TRBJ1-2; v_gene: TRBV24-1; CDR3nt: TGTGCCACCAGTGATCTCGGGGGTGGTAGTGGCTACACCTTC; CDR3aa: CATSDLGGGSGYTF
abundance: -; d_gene: -; j_gene: TRBJ1-1; v_gene: TRBV6-5; CDR3nt: TGTGCCAGCACCCGGGGACATACGAACACTGAAGCTTTCTTT; CDR3aa: CASTRGHTNTEAFF
abundance: -; d_gene: TRBD1; j_gene: TRBJ2-1; v_gene: TRBV5-1; CDR3nt: TGCGCCAGCAGCCCATTCGCGACAGGGGGTACAAATGAGCAGTTCTTC; CDR3aa: CASSPFATGGTNEQFF
abundance: -; d_gene: -; j_gene: TRBJ1-2; v_gene: TRBV7-9; CDR3nt: TGTGCCACCCCTAACTACGGGGGTTTCTATGGCTACACCTTC; CDR3aa: CATPNYGGFYGYTF
abundance: few; d_gene: -; j_gene: TRBJ2-7; v_gene: TRBV5-1; CDR3nt: TGCGCCAGCAGCACACAGGGAGGGGGCTCCTACGAGCAGTACTTC; CDR3aa: CASSTQGGGSYEQYF
abundance: -; d_gene: TRBD1; j_gene: TRBJ1-1; v_gene: TRBV25-1; CDR3nt: TGTGCCAGCAGTGATCGACAGGGGAACACTGAAGCTTTCTTT; CDR3aa: CASSDRQGNTEAFF
abundance: -; d_gene: TRBD2; j_gene: TRBJ2-1; v_gene: TRBV5-1; CDR3nt: TGCGCCAGCAGCTTCATGACTAGCTATGAGCAGTTCTTC; CDR3aa: CASSFMTSYEQFF
abundance: -; d_gene: TRBD1; j_gene: TRBJ2-1; v_gene: TRBV18; CDR3nt: TGTGCCAGCTCGCAGGGACAGGGAATTTTCAATGAGCAGTTCTTC; CDR3aa: CASSQGQGIFNEQFF
abundance: -; d_gene: -; j_gene: TRBJ1-3; v_gene: TRBV28; CDR3nt: TGTGCCAGCAGTTTTAGACAGGCTGGAAACACCATATATTTT; CDR3aa: CASSFRQAGNTIYF
abundance: -; d_gene: TRBD1; j_gene: TRBJ2-7; v_gene: TRBV10-3; CDR3nt: TGTGCCATCAGTGGCCGACAGGGAGCCTACGAGCAGTACTTC; CDR3aa: CAISGRQGAYEQYF
abundance: -; d_gene: TRBD1; j_gene: TRBJ2-2; v_gene: TRBV3-1/TRBV3-2; CDR3nt: TGTGCCAGCAGCCCCCCGCCCAGGGGGCTATACACCGGGGAGCTGTTTTTT; CDR3aa: CASSPPPRGLYTGELFF
abundance: -; d_gene: -; j_gene: TRBJ2-2; v_gene: TRBV2; CDR3nt: TGTGCCAGCAGTCCTTGGCAGGGGACCGGGGAGCTGTTTTTT; CDR3aa: CASSPWQGTGELFF
abundance: -; d_gene: TRBD1; j_gene: TRBJ1-1; v_gene: TRBV2; CDR3nt: TGTGCCAGCGCGGCGGAACAGGGGGCTCCGAACACTGAAGCTTTCTTT; CDR3aa: CASAAEQGAPNTEAFF
abundance: -; d_gene: -; j_gene: TRBJ1-3; v_gene: TRBV12-3/TRBV12-4; CDR3nt: TGTGCCAGCAGTATCGGGGGAGGATACACCATATATTTT; CDR3aa: CASSIGGGYTIYF
abundance: -; d_gene: TRBD2; j_gene: TRBJ2-1; v_gene: TRBV5-6; CDR3nt: TGTGCCAGCAGCAAGCGGGGGGGCTCCTACAATGAGCAGTTCTTC; CDR3aa: CASSKRGGSYNEQFF
abundance: -; d_gene: TRBD1; j_gene: TRBJ1-3; v_gene: TRBV5-5; CDR3nt: TGTGCCAGCACCGACCTGGGACAGCCTATTGGAAACACCATATATTTT; CDR3aa: CASTDLGQPIGNTIYF
abundance: -; d_gene: TRBD2; j_gene: TRBJ2-7; v_gene: TRBV6-5; CDR3nt: TGTGCCAGCACTCCAACTAGCGGGGGGGGCGAGCAGTACTTC; CDR3aa: CASTPTSGGGEQYF
abundance: -; d_gene: TRBD1; j_gene: TRBJ2-2; v_gene: TRBV19; CDR3nt: TGTGCCAGTAGTCCCCTCCTGGACAGGGGAAAGACCGGGGAGCTGTTTTTT; CDR3aa: CASSPLLDRGKTGELFF
abundance: -; d_gene: -; j_gene: TRBJ2-7; v_gene: TRBV19; CDR3nt: TGTGCCAGTAGTATAGGGGCAGGCTACGAGCAGTACTTC; CDR3aa: CASSIGAGYEQYF
abundance: -; d_gene: -; j_gene: TRBJ2-7; v_gene: TRBV19; CDR3nt: TGTGCCAGTAGTATATACGGGTACGAGCAGTACTTC; CDR3aa: CASSIYGYEQYF
abundance: few; d_gene: TRBD1; j_gene: TRBJ1-1; v_gene: TRBV18; CDR3nt: TGTGCCAGCTCACCACTGCTTTTGCAGGGGGCCACTGAAGCTTTCTTT; CDR3aa: CASSPLLLQGATEAFF
abundance: -; d_gene: TRBD2; j_gene: TRBJ2-7; v_gene: TRBV12-5; CDR3nt: TGTGCTAGTGGTTTTGCGGGACTAGCTTACGAGCAGTACTTC; CDR3aa: CASGFAGLAYEQYF